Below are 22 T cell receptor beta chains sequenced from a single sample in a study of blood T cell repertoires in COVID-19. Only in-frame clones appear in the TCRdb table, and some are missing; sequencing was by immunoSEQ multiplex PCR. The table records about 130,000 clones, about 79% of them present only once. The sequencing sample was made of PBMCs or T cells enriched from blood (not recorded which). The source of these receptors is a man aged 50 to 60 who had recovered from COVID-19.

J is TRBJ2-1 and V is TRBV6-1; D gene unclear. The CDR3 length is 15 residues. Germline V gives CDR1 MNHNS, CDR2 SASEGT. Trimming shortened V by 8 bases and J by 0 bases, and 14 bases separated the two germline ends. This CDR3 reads CASLPTQSSYNEQFF. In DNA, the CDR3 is TGTGCCAGCCTCCCTACTCAAAGCTCCTACAATGAGCAGTTCTTC.

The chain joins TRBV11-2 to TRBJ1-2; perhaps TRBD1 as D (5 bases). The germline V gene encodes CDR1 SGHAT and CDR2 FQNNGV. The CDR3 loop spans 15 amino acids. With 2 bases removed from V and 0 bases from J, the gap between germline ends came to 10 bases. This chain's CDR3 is CASSLRFRANYGYTF. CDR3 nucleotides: TGTGCCAGCAGCTTAAGGTTCAGGGCTAACTATGGCTACACCTTC. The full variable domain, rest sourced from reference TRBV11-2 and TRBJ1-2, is EAGVAQSPRYKIIEKRQSVAFWCNPISGHATLYWYQQILGQGPKLLIQFQNNGVVDDSQLPKDRFSAERLKGVDSTLKIQPAKLEDSAVYLCASSLRFRANYGYTFGSGTRLTVV.

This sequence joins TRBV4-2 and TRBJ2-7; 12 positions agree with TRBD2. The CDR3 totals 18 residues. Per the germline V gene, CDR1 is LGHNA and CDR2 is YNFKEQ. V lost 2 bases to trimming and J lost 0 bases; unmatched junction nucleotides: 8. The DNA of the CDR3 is TGTGCCAGCAGCCAAACCCCTAGCGGGGGGGCCAGCTCCTACGAGCAGTACTTC. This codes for CASSQTPSGGASSYEQYF.

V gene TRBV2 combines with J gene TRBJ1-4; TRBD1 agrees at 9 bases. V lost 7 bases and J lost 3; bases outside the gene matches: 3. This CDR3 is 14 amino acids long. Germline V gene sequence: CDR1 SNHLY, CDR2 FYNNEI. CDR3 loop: CASNRGPANEKLFF. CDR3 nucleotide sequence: TGTGCCAGCAACAGGGGGCCAGCTAATGAAAAACTGTTTTTT.

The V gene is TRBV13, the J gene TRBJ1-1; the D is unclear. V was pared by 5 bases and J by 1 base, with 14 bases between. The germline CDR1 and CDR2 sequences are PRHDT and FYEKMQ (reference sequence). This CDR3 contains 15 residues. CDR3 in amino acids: CASSHSTVGNTEAFF. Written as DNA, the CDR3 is TGTGCCAGCAGCCACTCCACAGTCGGGAACACTGAAGCTTTCTTT.

The CDR3 spells CASSFGQGRYEQYF. The CDR3 DNA is TGTGCCAGCAGCTTCGGACAGGGCCGCTACGAGCAGTACTTC. The chain carries TRBV5-6 and TRBJ2-7; 8 bases match TRBD1. Germline lookup yields CDR1 SGHDT and CDR2 YYEEEE. V lost 2 bases and J lost 3; bases outside the gene matches: 4. The CDR3 runs 14 residues.

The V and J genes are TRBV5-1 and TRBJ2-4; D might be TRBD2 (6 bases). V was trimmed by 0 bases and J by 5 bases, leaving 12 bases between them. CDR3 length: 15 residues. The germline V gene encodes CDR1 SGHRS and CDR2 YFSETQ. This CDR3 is CASSLAAGLENIQYF. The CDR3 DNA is TGCGCCAGCAGCTTGGCCGCGGGGCTTGAAAACATTCAGTACTTC.

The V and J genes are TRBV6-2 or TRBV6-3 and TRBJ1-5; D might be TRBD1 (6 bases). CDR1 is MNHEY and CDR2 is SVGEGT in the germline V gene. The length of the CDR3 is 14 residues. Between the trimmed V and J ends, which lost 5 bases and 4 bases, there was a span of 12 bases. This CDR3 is CASSIGQRNQPQHF. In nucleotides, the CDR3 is TGTGCCAGCAGTATTGGACAGCGTAATCAGCCCCAGCATTTT.

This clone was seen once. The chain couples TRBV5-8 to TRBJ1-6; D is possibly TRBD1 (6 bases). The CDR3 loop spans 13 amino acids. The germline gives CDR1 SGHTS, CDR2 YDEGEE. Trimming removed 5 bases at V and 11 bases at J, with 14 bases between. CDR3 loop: CASSSRWGPPLHF. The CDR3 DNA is TGTGCCAGCAGTTCGCGGTGGGGGCCACCCCTCCACTTT. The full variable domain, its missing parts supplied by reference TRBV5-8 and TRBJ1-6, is EAGVTQSPTHLIKTRGQQATLRCSPISGHTSVYWYQQALGLGLQFLLWYDEGEERNRGNFPPRFSGRQFPNYSSELNVNALELEDSALYLCASSSRWGPPLHFGNGTRLTVT.

The CDR3 DNA follows: TGTGCCAGCAGTTACTCTATCGGCTGGAGCTCCTACGAGCAGTACTTC. Its protein product is CASSYSIGWSSYEQYF. The V gene is TRBV6-5, the J gene TRBJ2-7; the D is unclear. Trimming removed 0 bases at V and 0 bases at J, with 12 bases between. CDR3 length: 16 residues. CDR1 is MNHEY, CDR2 SVGAGI, per germline.

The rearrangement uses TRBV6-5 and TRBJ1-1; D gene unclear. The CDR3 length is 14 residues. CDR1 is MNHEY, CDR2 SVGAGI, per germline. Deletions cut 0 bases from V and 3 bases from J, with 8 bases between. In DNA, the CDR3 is TGTGCCAGCAGTTACTCGGGCTCGGACACTGAAGCTTTCTTT. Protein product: CASSYSGSDTEAFF.

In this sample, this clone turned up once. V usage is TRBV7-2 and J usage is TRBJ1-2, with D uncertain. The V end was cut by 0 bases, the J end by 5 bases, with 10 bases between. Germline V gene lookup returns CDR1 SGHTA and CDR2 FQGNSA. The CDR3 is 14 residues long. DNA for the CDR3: TGTGCCAGCAGCTTAGCGACTTCCGGTTATGGCTACACCTTC. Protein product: CASSLATSGYGYTF.

DNA of the CDR3: TGTGCCAGCAGTGACAGGGAAAGGTCCTATAATTCACCCCTCCACTTT. Its protein is CASSDRERSYNSPLHF. The genes are TRBV9 and TRBJ1-6, with TRBD1 identical over 7 bases. This CDR3 is built from 16 residues. Germline lookup yields CDR1 SGDLS and CDR2 YYNGEE. The J segment lost 1 base and the V segment lost 5 bases, leaving 6 bases of the junction unmatched.

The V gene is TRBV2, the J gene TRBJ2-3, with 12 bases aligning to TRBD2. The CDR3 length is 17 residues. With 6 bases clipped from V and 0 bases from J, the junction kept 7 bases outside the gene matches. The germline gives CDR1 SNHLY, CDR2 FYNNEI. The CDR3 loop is CASRALAGGASTDTQYF. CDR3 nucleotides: TGTGCCAGCAGAGCGCTAGCGGGGGGGGCTAGCACAGATACGCAGTATTTT.

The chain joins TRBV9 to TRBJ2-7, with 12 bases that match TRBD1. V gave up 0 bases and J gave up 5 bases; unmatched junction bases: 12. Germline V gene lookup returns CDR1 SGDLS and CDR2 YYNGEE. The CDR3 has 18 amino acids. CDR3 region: CASSVGRLGGQGANEQYF. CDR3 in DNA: TGTGCCAGCAGCGTAGGGCGATTGGGGGGACAGGGGGCCAACGAGCAGTACTTC. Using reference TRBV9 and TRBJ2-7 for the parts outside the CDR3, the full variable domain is DSGVTQTPKHLITATGQRVTLRCSPRSGDLSVYWYQQSLDQGLQFLIQYYNGEERAKGNILERFSAQQFPDLHSELNLSSLELGDSALYFCASSVGRLGGQGANEQYFGPGTRLTVT.

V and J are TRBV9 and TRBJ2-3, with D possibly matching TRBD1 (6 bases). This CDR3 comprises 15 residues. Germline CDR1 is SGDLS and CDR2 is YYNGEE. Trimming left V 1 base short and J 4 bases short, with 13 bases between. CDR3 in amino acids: CASSVTGGQADTQYF. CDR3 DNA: TGTGCCAGCAGCGTAACTGGGGGCCAAGCAGATACGCAGTATTTT.

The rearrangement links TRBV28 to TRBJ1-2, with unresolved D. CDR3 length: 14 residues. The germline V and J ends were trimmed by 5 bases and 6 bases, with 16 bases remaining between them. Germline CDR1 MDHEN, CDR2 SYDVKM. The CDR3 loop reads CASSPLGKGDGYTF. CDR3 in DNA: TGTGCCAGCAGTCCGCTCGGGAAGGGCGATGGCTACACCTTC.

CDR3 protein: CASSLGLAGSTGELFF. The CDR3 coding sequence is TGTGCCAGCAGCTTGGGCCTAGCGGGCTCCACCGGGGAGCTGTTTTTT. This sequence joins TRBV5-6 and TRBJ2-2; 8 bases line up with TRBD2. The CDR3 covers 16 residues. J gave up 4 bases and V 0 bases, and 5 bases lay outside the gene matches. Germline CDR1 is SGHDT and CDR2 is YYEEEE.

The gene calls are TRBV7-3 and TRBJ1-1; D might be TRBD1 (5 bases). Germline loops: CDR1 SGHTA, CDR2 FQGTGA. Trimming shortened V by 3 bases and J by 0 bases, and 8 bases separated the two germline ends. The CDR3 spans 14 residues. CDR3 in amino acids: CASSFTGMNTEAFF. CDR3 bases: TGTGCCAGCAGCTTCACAGGTATGAACACTGAAGCTTTCTTT.

The CDR3 spells CASSLGQVTTEAFF. DNA of the CDR3: TGTGCCAGCAGCCTAGGACAGGTGACCACTGAAGCTTTCTTT. The chain uses TRBV6-2 or TRBV6-3 and TRBJ1-1; TRBD1 agrees at 7 bases. The germline V gene encodes CDR1 MNHEY and CDR2 SVGEGT. V dropped 6 bases and J dropped 4; count of bases not matched to a gene: 8. This CDR3 comprises 14 residues.

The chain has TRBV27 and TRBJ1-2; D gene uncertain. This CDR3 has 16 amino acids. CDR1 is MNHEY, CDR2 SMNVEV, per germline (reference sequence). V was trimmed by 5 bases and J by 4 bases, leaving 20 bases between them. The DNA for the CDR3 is TGTGCCAGCAGTCCCCTCGGAGGCCAGCATCGCTATGGCTACACCTTC. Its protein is CASSPLGGQHRYGYTF.

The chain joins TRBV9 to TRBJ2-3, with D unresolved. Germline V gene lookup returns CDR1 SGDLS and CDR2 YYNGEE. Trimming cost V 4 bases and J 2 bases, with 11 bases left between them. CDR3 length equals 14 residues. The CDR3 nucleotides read TGTGCCAGCAGCATCCGAACCTACACAGATACGCAGTATTTT. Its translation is CASSIRTYTDTQYF.